The clone carrying this T cell receptor (beta chain) has only a few counts. V was shortened by 3 bases and J by 8 bases, with 10 bases between the two germline ends. Germline lookup yields CDR1 GTSNPN and CDR2 SVGIG (reference sequence). This CDR3 has 12 amino acids. The data originate from a study of early T cells in non-severe SARS-CoV-2 infection. Individual cDNA molecules received unique molecular identifiers. TCRdb itself ran the 5' RACE reads through MiXCR, one entry per CDR3 protein. Of tens of thousands of distinct CDR3 sequences listed, approximately 13% are singletons. This chain links TRBV30 with TRBJ1-4; D is perhaps TRBD1 (5 bases). Material: whole blood. The receptor was isolated from an adult who was a healthcare worker with PCR-confirmed SARS-CoV-2 infection or an uninfected control (not recorded which). CDR3 sequence: CAWSANREKLFF. CDR3 DNA sequence: TGTGCCTGGAGCGCTAACAGGGAAAAACTGTTTTTT. The variable domain in full, completed from reference TRBV30 and TRBJ1-4, reads SQTIHQWPATLVQPVGSPLSLECTVEGTSNPNLYWYRQAAGRGLQLLFYSVGIGQISSEVPQNLSASRPQDRQFILSSKKLLLSDSGFYLCAWSANREKLFFGSGTQLSVL.